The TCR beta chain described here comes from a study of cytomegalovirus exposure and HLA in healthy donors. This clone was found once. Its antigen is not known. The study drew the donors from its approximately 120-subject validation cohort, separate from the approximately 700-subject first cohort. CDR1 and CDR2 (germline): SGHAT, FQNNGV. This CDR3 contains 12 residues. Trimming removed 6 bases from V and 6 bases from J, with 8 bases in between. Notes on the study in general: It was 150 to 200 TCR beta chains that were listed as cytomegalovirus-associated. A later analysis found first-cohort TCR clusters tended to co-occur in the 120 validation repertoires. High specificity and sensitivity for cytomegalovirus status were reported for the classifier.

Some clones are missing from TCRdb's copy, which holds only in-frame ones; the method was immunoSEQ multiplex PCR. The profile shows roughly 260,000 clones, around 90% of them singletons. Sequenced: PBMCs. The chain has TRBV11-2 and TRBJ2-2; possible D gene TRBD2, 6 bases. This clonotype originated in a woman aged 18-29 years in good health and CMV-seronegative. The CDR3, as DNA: TGTGCCAGCAGTCTAGCGCCCGGGGAGCTGTTTTTT. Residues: CASSLAPGELFF.